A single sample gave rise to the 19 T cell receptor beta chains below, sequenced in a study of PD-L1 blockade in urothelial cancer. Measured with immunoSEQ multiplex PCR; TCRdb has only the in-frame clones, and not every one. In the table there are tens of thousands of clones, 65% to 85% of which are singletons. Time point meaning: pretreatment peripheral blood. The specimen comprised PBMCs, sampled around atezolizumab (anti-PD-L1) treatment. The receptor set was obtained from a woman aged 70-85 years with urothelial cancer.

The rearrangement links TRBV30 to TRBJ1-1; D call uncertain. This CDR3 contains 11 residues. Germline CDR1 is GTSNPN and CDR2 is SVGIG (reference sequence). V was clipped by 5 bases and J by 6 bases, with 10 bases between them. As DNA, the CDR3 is TGTGCCTGGGAGAGGAGTCCTGAAGCTTTCTTT. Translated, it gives CAWERSPEAFF.

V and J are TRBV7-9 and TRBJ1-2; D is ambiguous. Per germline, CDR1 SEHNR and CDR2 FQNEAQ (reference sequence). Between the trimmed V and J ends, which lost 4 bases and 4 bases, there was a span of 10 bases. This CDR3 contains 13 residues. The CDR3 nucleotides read TGTGCCAGCAGCTACGACGGGTTCTATGGCTACACCTTC. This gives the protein CASSYDGFYGYTF. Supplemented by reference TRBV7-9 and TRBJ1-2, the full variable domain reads DTGVSQNPRHKITKRGQNVTFRCDPISEHNRLYWYRQTLGQGPEFLTYFQNEAQLEKSRLLSDRFSAERPKGSFSTLEIQRTEQGDSAMYLCASSYDGFYGYTFGSGTRLTVV.

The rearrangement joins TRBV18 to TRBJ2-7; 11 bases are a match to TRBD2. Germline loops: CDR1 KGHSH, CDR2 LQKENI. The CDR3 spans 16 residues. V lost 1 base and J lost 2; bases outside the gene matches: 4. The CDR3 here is CASSPRTSGGTYEQYF. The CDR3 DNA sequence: TGTGCCAGCTCACCACGTACTAGCGGGGGTACCTACGAGCAGTACTTC. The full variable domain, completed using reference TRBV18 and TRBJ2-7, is NAGVMQNPRHLVRRRGQEARLRCSPMKGHSHVYWYRQLPEEGLKFMVYLQKENIIDESGMPKERFSAEFPKEGPSILRIQQVVRGDSAAYFCASSPRTSGGTYEQYFGPGTRLTVT.

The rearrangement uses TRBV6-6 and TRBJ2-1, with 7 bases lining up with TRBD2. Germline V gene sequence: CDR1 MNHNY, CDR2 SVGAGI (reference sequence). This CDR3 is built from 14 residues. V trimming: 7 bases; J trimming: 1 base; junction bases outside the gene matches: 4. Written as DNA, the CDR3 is TGTGCCAGCATGCCGGGGGGTTCCTACAATGAGCAGTTCTTC. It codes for CASMPGGSYNEQFF.

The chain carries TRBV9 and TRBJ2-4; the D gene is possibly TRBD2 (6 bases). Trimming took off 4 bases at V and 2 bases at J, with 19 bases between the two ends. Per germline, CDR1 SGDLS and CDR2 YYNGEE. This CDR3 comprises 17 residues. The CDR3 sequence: CASSTQPGGVSKNIQYF. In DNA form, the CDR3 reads TGTGCCAGCAGCACCCAACCCGGAGGGGTATCCAAAAACATTCAGTACTTC.

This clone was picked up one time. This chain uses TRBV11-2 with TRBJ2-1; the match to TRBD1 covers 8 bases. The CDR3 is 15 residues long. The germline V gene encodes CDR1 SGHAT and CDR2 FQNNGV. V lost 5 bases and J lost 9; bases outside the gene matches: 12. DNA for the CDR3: TGTGCCAGCAGCCCGGAAGACAGGGGTTGGGGTGAGCAGTTCTTC. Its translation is CASSPEDRGWGEQFF.

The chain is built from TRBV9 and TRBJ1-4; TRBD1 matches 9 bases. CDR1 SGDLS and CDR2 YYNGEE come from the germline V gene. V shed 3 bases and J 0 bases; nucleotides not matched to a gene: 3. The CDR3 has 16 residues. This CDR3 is CASSEGQGATNEKLFF. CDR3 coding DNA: TGTGCCAGCAGCGAGGGACAGGGCGCAACTAATGAAAAACTGTTTTTT.

The CDR3: CAIAGQPGQYF. The CDR3, as DNA: TGCGCCATTGCGGGACAGCCGGGTCAGTACTTC. V gene TRBV5-1 combines with J gene TRBJ2-7, with a tentative D call TRBD1 (7 bases). Per the germline V gene, CDR1 is SGHRS and CDR2 is YFSETQ. V was cut by 9 bases and J by 10 bases, with 17 bases left in between. This CDR3 has 11 amino acids.

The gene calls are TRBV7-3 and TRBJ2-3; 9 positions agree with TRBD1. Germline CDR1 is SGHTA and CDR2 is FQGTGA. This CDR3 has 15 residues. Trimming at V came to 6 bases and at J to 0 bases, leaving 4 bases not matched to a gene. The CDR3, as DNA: TGTGCCAGCAGTCAAGGACAGGGGAGCACAGATACGCAGTATTTT. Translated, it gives CASSQGQGSTDTQYF. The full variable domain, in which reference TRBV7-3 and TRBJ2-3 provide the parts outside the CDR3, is GAGVSQTPSNKVTEKGKYVELRCDPISGHTALYWYRQSLGQGPEFLIYFQGTGAADDSGLPNDRFFAVRPEGSVSTLKIQRTERGDSAVYLCASSQGQGSTDTQYFGPGTRLTVL.

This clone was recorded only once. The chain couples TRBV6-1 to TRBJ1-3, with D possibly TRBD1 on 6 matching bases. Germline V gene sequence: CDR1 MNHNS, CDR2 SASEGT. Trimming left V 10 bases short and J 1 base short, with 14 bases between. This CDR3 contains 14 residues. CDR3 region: CATGTPLSGNTIYF. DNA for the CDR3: TGTGCCACGGGGACACCTCTATCTGGAAACACCATATATTTT.

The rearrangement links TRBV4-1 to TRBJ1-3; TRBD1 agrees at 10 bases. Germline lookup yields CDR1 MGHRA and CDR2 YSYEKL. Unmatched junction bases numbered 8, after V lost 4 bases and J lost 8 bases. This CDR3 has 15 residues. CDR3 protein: CASSPYRQGADTIYF. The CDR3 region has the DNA TGCGCCAGCAGCCCGTACCGACAGGGGGCGGACACCATATATTTT.

CDR3 nucleotides: TGTGCCAGCAGCGTGACTAGCGGGCTAACGGAGACCCAGTACTTC. Its translation is CASSVTSGLTETQYF. This chain joins TRBV9 and TRBJ2-5; 10 positions match TRBD2. This CDR3 has 15 residues. V was clipped by 2 bases and J by 5 bases; unmatched bases: 6. From germline, CDR1 is SGDLS and CDR2 YYNGEE.

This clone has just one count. The CDR3 DNA sequence: TGTGCCAGCAGTTACTCAGGGGTAGCGGGGGCAGGTGAGCAGTTCTTC. It is translated as CASSYSGVAGAGEQFF. The gene calls are TRBV6-6 and TRBJ2-1; the match to TRBD2 covers 9 bases. The germline V gene has CDR1 MNHNY and CDR2 SVGAGI (reference sequence). The ends lost 0 bases at V and 9 bases at J; junction bases unmatched: 9. This CDR3 comprises 16 residues.

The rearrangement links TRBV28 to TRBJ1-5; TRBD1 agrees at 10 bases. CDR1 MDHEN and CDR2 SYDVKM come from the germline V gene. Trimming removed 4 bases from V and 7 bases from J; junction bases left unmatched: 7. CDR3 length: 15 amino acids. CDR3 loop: CASSSRQGAFQPQHF. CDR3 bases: TGTGCCAGCAGTTCTCGACAGGGGGCTTTCCAGCCCCAGCATTTT.

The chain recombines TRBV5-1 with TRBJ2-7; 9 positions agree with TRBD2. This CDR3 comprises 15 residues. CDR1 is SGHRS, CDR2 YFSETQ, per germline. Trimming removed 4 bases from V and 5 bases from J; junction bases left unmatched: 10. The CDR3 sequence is CASSAGPASGNEQYF. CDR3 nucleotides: TGCGCCAGCAGCGCGGGCCCTGCTAGCGGGAACGAGCAGTACTTC. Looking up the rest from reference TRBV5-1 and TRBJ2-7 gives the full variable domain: KAGVTQTPRYLIKTRGQQVTLSCSPISGHRSVSWYQQTPGQGLQFLFEYFSETQRNKGNFPGRFSGRQFSNSRSEMNVSTLELGDSALYLCASSAGPASGNEQYFGPGTRLTVT.

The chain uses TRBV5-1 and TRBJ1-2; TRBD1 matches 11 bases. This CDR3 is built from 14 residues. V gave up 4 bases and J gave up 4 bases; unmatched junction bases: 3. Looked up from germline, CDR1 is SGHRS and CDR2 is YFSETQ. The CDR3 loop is CASSLGTGGYGYTF. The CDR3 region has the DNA TGCGCCAGCAGCCTCGGGACAGGGGGCTATGGCTACACCTTC.

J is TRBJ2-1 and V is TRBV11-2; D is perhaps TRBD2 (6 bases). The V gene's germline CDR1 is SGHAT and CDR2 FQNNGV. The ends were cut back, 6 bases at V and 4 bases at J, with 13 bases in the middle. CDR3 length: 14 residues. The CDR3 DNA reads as TGTGCCAGCAGAAGAGCGGGCAGGTACAATGAGCAGTTCTTC. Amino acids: CASRRAGRYNEQFF.

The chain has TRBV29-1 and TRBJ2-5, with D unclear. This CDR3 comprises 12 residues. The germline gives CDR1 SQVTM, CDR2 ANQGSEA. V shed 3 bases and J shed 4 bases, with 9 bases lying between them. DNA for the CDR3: TGCAGCGTTGATGGGCTCGGAGAGACCCAGTACTTC. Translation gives CSVDGLGETQYF.

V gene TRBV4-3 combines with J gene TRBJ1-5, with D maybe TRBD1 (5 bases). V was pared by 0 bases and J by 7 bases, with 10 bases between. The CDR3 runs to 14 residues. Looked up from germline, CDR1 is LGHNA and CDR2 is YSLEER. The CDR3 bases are TGCGCCAGCAGCCAAGATAAAGGGGTACAGCCCCAGCATTTT. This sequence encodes CASSQDKGVQPQHF.